These 5 T cell receptor beta chains originate from one sample sequenced in a study of TIL therapy for anti-PD-1-resistant metastatic lung cancer (dated by TCRdb to about 2021). The immunoSEQ v3 hsTCRB kit was used to amplify TCR beta CDR3 regions from genomic DNA through bias-controlled multiplex PCR. As stored in TCRdb, this immuneACCESS dataset retains in-frame rearrangements with V and J assigned. A fraction of the clones does not appear; measured against another copy, unresolved V genes explain less than half of the discrepancy, and the remainder lacks a known reason. The sample yields approximately 95,000 clones; about two thirds were counted once. About 10% of the sample is in the top ten clones. The time point label corresponds to: pre-treatment sample, taken before nivolumab and TIL therapy. Excised metastases, mostly pleural nodules or supraclavicular lymph nodes, were used as baseline tumor samples and were taken from the same resection from which TIL were grown.

Source: tumor tissue, taken at baseline. These receptors originate from a person aged 25 to 85 with non-small cell lung cancer.

CDR3 residues: CASSLDIQETQYF. Written as DNA, the CDR3 is TGTGCCAGCAGCTTGGACATCCAAGAGACCCAGTACTTC. V usage is TRBV5-4 and J usage is TRBJ2-5; D uncertain. Germline V gives CDR1 SGHNT, CDR2 YYREEE (reference sequence). With 0 bases removed from V and 1 base from J, the gap between germline ends came to 4 bases. The CDR3 spans 13 residues.

The V call is TRBV18, the J call TRBJ2-1, with 7 nucleotides matching TRBD1. The CDR3 has 15 amino acids. J lost 2 bases, V lost 2 bases, and 3 bases had no gene match. CDR1 and CDR2 from the germline V gene are KGHSH and LQKENI. CDR3 loop: CASSPDRVTYNEQFF. The CDR3 DNA is TGTGCCAGCTCACCAGACAGGGTAACCTACAATGAGCAGTTCTTC.

The rearrangement uses TRBV2 and TRBJ1-2; the match to TRBD1 covers 7 bases. Germline V gene sequence: CDR1 SNHLY, CDR2 FYNNEI. CDR3 length: 14 amino acids. J was trimmed by 0 bases and V by 10 bases; bases with no gene match: 8. The CDR3: CATRGQTSNYGYTF. DNA for the CDR3: TGTGCCACCCGGGGACAGACCTCTAACTATGGCTACACCTTC. Supplemented by reference TRBV2 and TRBJ1-2, the full variable domain reads EPEVTQTPSHQVTQMGQEVILRCVPISNHLYFYWYRQILGQKVEFLVSFYNNEISEKSEIFDDQFSVERPDGSNFTLKIRSTKLEDSAMYFCATRGQTSNYGYTFGSGTRLTVV.

V is TRBV24-1 and J is TRBJ2-2, with D hard to call. This CDR3 contains 15 residues. The germline V gene encodes CDR1 KGHDR and CDR2 SFDVKD. The ends were cut back, 4 bases at V and 0 bases at J, with 8 bases in the middle. This CDR3 reads CATSEGQANTGELFF. CDR3 DNA sequence: TGTGCCACCAGTGAGGGCCAGGCGAACACCGGGGAGCTGTTTTTT.

CDR3: CASSQFQDAPLHF. Written as DNA, the CDR3 is TGTGCCAGCAGCCAATTCCAGGATGCACCCCTCCACTTT. This rearrangement joins TRBV3-1 (or the pseudogene TRBV3-2) to TRBJ1-6, with D unclear. Looked up from germline, CDR1 is LGHDT and CDR2 is YNNKEL (reference sequence). The CDR3 runs 13 residues. Trimming took off 2 bases at V and 11 bases at J, with 10 bases between the two ends.